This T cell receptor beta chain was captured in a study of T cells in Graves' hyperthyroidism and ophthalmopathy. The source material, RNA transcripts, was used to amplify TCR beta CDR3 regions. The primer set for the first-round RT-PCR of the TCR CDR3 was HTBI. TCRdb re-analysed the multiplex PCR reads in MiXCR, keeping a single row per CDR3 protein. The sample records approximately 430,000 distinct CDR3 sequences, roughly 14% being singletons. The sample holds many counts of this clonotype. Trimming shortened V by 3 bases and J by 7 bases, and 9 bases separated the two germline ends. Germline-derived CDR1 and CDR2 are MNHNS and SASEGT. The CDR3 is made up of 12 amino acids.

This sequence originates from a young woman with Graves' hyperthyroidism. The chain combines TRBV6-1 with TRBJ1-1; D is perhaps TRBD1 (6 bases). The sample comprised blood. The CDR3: CASSEGASEAFF. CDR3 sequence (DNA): TGTGCCAGCAGTGAGGGGGCGAGTGAAGCTTTCTTT.